This T cell receptor (beta chain) comes out of a study of PD-1 blockade in classical Hodgkin lymphoma. TCRdb's copy holds only in-frame clones and misses some; the assay was immunoSEQ multiplex PCR. The table records roughly 20,000 clones, roughly 83% of them present only once. Exposure to brentuximab vedotin varied, and each patient had relapsed following autologous stem cell transplantation. Complete response, partial response or progressive disease constituted the best response categories observed. The CDR3 is 15 residues long. Germline-derived CDR1 and CDR2 are SGHNT and YENEEA. V lost 8 bases and J lost 2, with 19 bases in between.

The chain links TRBV11-3 to TRBJ2-7, with D maybe TRBD2 (5 bases). This clonotype was sampled from a human donor with classical Hodgkin lymphoma. Here the sequenced sample was peripheral blood mononuclear cells (PBMCs), taken at baseline. This chain's CDR3 is CASGSSEGQTYEQYF. CDR3 in DNA: TGTGCCAGCGGGTCGAGTGAGGGCCAGACCTACGAGCAGTACTTC.